In its sample, the clone carrying this T cell receptor beta chain was seen a few times. What it binds is not known. This sample is part of a study of blood T cells in healthy people across ages. Whole-study findings and limits: Naive CD4+ cells and diversity were both higher in long-lived donors than in aged donors.

This CDR3 has 12 residues. The germline CDR1 and CDR2 sequences are SGHRS and YFSETQ. Trimming pared 0 bases from V and 14 bases from J, leaving 13 bases between. PCR was performed a second time for about 6 to 12 cycles using a sample-barcoded 5' primer and a J-beta primer mix. Each cDNA molecule was tagged by a template-switch adaptor with 12 random nucleotides. TCRdb re-called the 5' RACE reads with MiXCR, one entry per CDR3 protein. Here the sample spans 1.4 million to 1.5 million distinct CDR3 sequences, approximately 38% being singletons. Healthy Caucasian individuals from Russia aged 6 to 90 served as donors.

Specimen: blood. V usage is TRBV5-1 and J usage is TRBJ2-3, with D unclear. The sequence was collected from a young woman in good health. In nucleotides, the CDR3 is TGCGCCAGCAGCTTGGTAGGGCCTCAACTGTATTTT. Amino acids: CASSLVGPQLYF.